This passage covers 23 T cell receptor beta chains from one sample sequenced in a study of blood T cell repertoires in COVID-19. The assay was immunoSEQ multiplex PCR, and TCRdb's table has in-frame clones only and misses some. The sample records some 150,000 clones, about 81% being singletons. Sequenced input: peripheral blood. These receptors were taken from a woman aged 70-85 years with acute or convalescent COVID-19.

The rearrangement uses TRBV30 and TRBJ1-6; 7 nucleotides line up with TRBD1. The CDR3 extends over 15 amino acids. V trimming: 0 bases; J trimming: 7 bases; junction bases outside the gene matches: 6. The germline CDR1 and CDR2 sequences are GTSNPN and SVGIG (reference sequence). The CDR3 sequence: CAWSVVGQINSPLHF. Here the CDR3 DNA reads TGTGCCTGGAGTGTGGTGGGACAGATAAATTCACCCCTCCACTTT.

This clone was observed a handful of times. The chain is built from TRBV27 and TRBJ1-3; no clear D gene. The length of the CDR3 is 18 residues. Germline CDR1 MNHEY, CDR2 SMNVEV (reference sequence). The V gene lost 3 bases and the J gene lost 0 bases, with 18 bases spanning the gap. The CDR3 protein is CASSFVPPGISSGNTIYF. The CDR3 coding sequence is TGTGCCAGCAGTTTTGTTCCACCGGGAATTAGCTCTGGAAACACCATATATTTT.

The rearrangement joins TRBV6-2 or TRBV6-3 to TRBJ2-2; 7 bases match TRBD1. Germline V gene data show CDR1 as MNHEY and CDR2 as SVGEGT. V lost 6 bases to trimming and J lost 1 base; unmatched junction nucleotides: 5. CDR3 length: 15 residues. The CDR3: CASSPNRGNTGELFF. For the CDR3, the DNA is TGTGCCAGCAGCCCCAACAGGGGGAACACCGGGGAGCTGTTTTTT.

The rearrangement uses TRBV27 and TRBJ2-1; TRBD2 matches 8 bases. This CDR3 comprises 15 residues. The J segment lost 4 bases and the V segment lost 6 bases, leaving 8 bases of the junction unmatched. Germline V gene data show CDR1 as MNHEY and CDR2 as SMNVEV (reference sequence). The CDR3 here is CASSPRLATYNEQFF. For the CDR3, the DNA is TGTGCCAGCAGCCCGCGACTAGCGACGTACAATGAGCAGTTCTTC.

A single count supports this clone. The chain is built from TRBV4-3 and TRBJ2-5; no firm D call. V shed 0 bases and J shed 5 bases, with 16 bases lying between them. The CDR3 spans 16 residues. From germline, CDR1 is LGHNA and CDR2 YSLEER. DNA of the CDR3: TGCGCCAGCAGCCAAGAAGGCCTCTTGGCCGGGGAGACCCAGTACTTC. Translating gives CASSQEGLLAGETQYF.

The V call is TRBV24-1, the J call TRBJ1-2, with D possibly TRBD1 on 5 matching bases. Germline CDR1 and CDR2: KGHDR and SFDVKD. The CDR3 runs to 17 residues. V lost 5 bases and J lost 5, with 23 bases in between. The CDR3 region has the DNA TGTGCCACCAGTGTTGAGGCCGGGGGTCCAATGGGTTATGGCTACACCTTC. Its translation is CATSVEAGGPMGYGYTF.

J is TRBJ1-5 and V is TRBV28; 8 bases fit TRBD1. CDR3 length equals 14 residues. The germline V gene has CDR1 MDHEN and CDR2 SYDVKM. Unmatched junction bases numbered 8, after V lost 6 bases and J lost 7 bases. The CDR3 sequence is CASRPWTGWQPQHF. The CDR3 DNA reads TGTGCCAGCAGACCTTGGACAGGGTGGCAGCCCCAGCATTTT.

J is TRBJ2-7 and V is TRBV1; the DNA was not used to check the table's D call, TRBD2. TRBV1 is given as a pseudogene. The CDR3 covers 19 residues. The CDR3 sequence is CTSSQDGLAGGDNIIEQYF. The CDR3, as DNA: TGCACCAGCAGCCAAGATGGACTAGCGGGAGGGGATAACATAATAGAGCAGTACTTC.

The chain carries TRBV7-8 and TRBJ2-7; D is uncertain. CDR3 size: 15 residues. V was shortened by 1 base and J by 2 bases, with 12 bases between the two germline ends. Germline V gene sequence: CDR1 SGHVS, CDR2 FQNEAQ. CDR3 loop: CASSLDPTSPYEQYF. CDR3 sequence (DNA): TGTGCCAGCAGCTTAGACCCCACGAGCCCCTACGAGCAGTACTTC.

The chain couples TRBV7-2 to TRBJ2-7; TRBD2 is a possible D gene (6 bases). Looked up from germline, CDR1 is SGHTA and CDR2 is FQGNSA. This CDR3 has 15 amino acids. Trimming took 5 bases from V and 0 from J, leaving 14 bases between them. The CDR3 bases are TGTGCCAGCAGCCTGGGGGGAAGAAGCTCCTACGAGCAGTACTTC. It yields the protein CASSLGGRSSYEQYF.

As DNA, the CDR3 is TGCGCCAGCAGCCCACTATCTAGCGGGAGAATTAGTGGCGGGGAGCTGTTTTTT. It specifies CASSPLSSGRISGGELFF. The chain has TRBV5-1 and TRBJ2-2, with 10 bases identical to TRBD2. Germline values: CDR1 SGHRS, CDR2 YFSETQ. The CDR3 consists of 18 residues. The J segment lost 7 bases and the V segment lost 4 bases, leaving 16 bases of the junction unmatched. Variable domain in full (rest from reference TRBV5-1 and TRBJ2-2): KAGVTQTPRYLIKTRGQQVTLSCSPISGHRSVSWYQQTPGQGLQFLFEYFSETQRNKGNFPGRFSGRQFSNSRSEMNVSTLELGDSALYLCASSPLSSGRISGGELFFGEGSRLTVL.

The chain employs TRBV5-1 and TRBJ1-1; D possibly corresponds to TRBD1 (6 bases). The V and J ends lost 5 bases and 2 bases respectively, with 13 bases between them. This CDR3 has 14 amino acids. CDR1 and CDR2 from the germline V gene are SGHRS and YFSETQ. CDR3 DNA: TGCGCCAGCAGGTTTCAGGGGCCTAACACTGAAGCTTTCTTT. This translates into CASRFQGPNTEAFF.

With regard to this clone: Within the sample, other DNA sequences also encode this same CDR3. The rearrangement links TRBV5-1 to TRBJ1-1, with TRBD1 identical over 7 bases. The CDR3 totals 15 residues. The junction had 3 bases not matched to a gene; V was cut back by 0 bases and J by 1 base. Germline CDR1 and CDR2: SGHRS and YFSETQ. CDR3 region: CASSLEQGRNTEAFF. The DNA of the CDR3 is TGCGCCAGCAGCTTGGAACAGGGGAGGAACACTGAAGCTTTCTTT.

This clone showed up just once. This CDR3 is CASSLSLDSSLGGYTF. The CDR3 coding sequence is TGTGCCAGCAGCTTATCCCTGGACAGCTCCCTCGGCGGCTACACCTTC. This rearrangement joins TRBV7-6 to TRBJ1-2; maybe TRBD1 (6 bases). V was pared by 2 bases and J by 8 bases, with 21 bases between. Germline values: CDR1 SGHVS, CDR2 FNYEAQ. This CDR3 spans 16 amino acids.

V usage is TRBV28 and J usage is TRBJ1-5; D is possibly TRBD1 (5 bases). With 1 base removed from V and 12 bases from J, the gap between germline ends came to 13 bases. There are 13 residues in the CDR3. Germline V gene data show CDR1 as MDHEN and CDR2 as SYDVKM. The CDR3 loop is CASSLSRTLRQHF. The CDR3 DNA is TGTGCCAGCAGTTTATCTCGGACATTACGCCAGCATTTT.

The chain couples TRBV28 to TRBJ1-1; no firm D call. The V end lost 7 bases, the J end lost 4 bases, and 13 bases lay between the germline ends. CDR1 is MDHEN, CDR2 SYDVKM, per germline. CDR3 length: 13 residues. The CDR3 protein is CASKTLGGTEAFF. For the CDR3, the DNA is TGTGCCAGCAAAACCCTCGGAGGCACTGAAGCTTTCTTT.

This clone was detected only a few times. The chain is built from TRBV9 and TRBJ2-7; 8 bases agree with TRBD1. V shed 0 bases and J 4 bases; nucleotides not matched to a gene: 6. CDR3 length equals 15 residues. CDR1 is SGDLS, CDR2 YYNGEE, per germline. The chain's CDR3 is CASSVGPDRDYEQYF. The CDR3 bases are TGTGCCAGCAGCGTAGGTCCGGACAGGGATTACGAGCAGTACTTC.

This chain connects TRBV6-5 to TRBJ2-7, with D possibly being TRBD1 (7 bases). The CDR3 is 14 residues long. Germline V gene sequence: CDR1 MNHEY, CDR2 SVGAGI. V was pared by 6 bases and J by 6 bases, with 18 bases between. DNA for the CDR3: TGTGCCAGCAGGTGGAGGGACAGAGGAGCCGAGCAGTACTTC. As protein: CASRWRDRGAEQYF.

The CDR3 bases are TGTGCCAGCAGCGTTGGGACAGGGGAAAGCAATCAGCCCCAGCATTTT. This sequence encodes CASSVGTGESNQPQHF. V gene TRBV9 combines with J gene TRBJ1-5, with 10 nucleotides matching TRBD1. The CDR3 loop spans 16 amino acids. Germline assignment: CDR1 SGDLS and CDR2 YYNGEE. J was trimmed by 1 base and V by 2 bases; bases with no gene match: 3.

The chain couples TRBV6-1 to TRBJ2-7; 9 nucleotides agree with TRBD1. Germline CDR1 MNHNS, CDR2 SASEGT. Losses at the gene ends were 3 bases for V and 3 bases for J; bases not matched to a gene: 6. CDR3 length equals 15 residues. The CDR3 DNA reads TGTGCCAGCAGTGAGCCCCGACAGGGGGACTACGAGCAGTACTTC. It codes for CASSEPRQGDYEQYF.

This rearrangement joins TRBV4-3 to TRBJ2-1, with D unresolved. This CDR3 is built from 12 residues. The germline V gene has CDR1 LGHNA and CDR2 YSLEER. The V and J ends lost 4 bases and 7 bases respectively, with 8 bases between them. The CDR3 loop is CASSRSGNEQFF. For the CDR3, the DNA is TGCGCCAGCAGCCGTTCCGGGAATGAGCAGTTCTTC.

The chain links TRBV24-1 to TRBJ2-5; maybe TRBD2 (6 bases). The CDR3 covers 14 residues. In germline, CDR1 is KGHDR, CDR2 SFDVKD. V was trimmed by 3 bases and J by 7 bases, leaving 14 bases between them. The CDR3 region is CATSDAPGRGTQYF. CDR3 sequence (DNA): TGTGCCACCAGTGATGCCCCGGGGCGGGGGACCCAGTACTTC.

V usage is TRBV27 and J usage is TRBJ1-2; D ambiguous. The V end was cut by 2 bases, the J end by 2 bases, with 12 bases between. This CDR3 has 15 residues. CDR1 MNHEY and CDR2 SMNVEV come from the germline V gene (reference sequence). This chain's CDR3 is CASSLGGGPNYGYTF. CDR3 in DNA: TGTGCCAGCAGTTTAGGAGGAGGGCCGAACTATGGCTACACCTTC.